A single sample gave rise to the 21 T cell receptor beta chains below, sequenced in a study of T cell responses to AZD1222 COVID-19 vaccine. The table came from immunoSEQ multiplex PCR; TCRdb's copy has only in-frame clones and leaves some out. This sample yields about 130,000 clones, of which around 94% are seen a single time; around 7% belongs to the top ten. Sample: peripheral blood, taken on day 0 of AZD1222 vaccination. The receptors here all came from an adult in good health.

This rearrangement joins TRBV6-6 to TRBJ1-2, with no clear D. The CDR3 loop spans 11 amino acids. The germline CDR1 and CDR2 sequences are MNHNY and SVGAGI (reference sequence). V dropped 6 bases and J dropped 4 bases, with 6 bases sitting between them. The CDR3 spells CASSPLYGYTF. The DNA for the CDR3 is TGTGCCAGCAGCCCCCTCTATGGCTACACCTTC.

The chain couples TRBV24-1 to TRBJ1-1; a weak D match, TRBD1 (5 bases). The CDR3 has 14 residues. Trimming took 5 bases from V and 6 from J, leaving 15 bases between them. From germline, CDR1 is KGHDR and CDR2 SFDVKD. Here the CDR3 reads CATSGIGRDSEAFF. The CDR3, as DNA: TGTGCCACCAGTGGCATAGGACGGGACTCTGAAGCTTTCTTT.

This clone has a single count. This chain links TRBV6-4 with TRBJ1-1; D not resolved. V lost 0 bases and J 1 base, leaving 3 bases between the germline ends. Germline CDR1 reads MRHNA; CDR2 reads SNTAGT. CDR3 size: 13 residues. DNA for the CDR3: TGTGCCAGCAGTGACTCGAGGAACACTGAAGCTTTCTTT. It translates to CASSDSRNTEAFF.

The rearrangement joins TRBV2 to TRBJ1-4, with 12 bases that match TRBD1. The germline gives CDR1 SNHLY, CDR2 FYNNEI. The CDR3 runs to 18 residues. V shed 5 bases, J shed 0 bases, and the junction held 7 bases outside the gene matches. CDR3 DNA sequence: TGTGCCAGCAGTCCCGGGACAGGGGGCGAGGCAACTAATGAAAAACTGTTTTTT. It encodes CASSPGTGGEATNEKLFF.

This chain connects TRBV9 to TRBJ2-1, with 7 positions matching TRBD2. V gave up 4 bases and J gave up 3 bases; unmatched junction bases: 10. The germline V gene encodes CDR1 SGDLS and CDR2 YYNGEE. This CDR3 is built from 16 residues. The CDR3 coding sequence is TGTGCCAGCAGCCCTCCCTGGACTAGTAGCTACAATGAGCAGTTCTTC. Translated, it gives CASSPPWTSSYNEQFF.

The chain employs TRBV7-2 and TRBJ1-5, with D unresolved. CDR3 length equals 15 residues. Germline CDR1 and CDR2: SGHTA and FQGNSA. V was cut by 1 base and J by 0 bases, with 7 bases left in between. CDR3 region: CASSLGQVSNQPQHF. CDR3 bases: TGTGCCAGCAGCTTAGGGCAGGTTAGCAATCAGCCCCAGCATTTT.

The rearrangement uses TRBV2 and TRBJ2-5; D possibly corresponds to TRBD2 (6 bases). The CDR3 covers 14 residues. The germline gives CDR1 SNHLY, CDR2 FYNNEI. Trimming left V 2 bases short and J 4 bases short, with 11 bases between. The CDR3 is CASSEWLARETQYF. Here the CDR3 DNA reads TGTGCCAGCAGTGAATGGCTAGCGCGAGAGACCCAGTACTTC.

The chain is built from TRBV4-1 and TRBJ2-5; 10 positions match TRBD2. V trimming: 1 base; J trimming: 2 bases; junction bases outside the gene matches: 13. Germline V lookup: CDR1 MGHRA, CDR2 YSYEKL. The CDR3 totals 19 residues. The DNA of the CDR3 is TGCGCCAGCAGCCAAGCCCGGGGACTAGCGCAACTCGGGCAAGAGACCCAGTACTTC. As protein: CASSQARGLAQLGQETQYF.

The V gene is TRBV28, the J gene TRBJ1-5; 9 bases line up with TRBD1. V gave up 0 bases and J gave up 5 bases; unmatched junction bases: 5. This CDR3 spans 16 amino acids. Germline loops: CDR1 MDHEN, CDR2 SYDVKM. Written as DNA, the CDR3 is TGTGCCAGCAGTTTATGGGGGACAGGGCACTATCAGCCCCAGCATTTT. It specifies CASSLWGTGHYQPQHF.

The V and J genes are TRBV25-1 and TRBJ2-7; 7 positions match TRBD1. V lost 8 bases to trimming and J lost 0 bases; unmatched junction nucleotides: 7. Germline V gene lookup returns CDR1 MGHDK and CDR2 SYGVNS. CDR3 length: 14 residues. The CDR3 DNA sequence: TGTGCCAGCGTCGGACAGGTTAGCTCCTACGAGCAGTACTTC. Translation gives CASVGQVSSYEQYF.

This clone was detected only once. This rearrangement joins TRBV29-1 to TRBJ2-7, with TRBD1 identical over 7 bases. CDR1 is SQVTM, CDR2 ANQGSEA, per germline. The V segment lost 2 bases and the J segment 0 bases; nucleotides outside the gene matches: 7. This CDR3 region has 15 residues. DNA for the CDR3: TGCAGCGTTGAAATCGGCCGGGACAGCTCCTACGAGCAGTACTTC. Protein product: CSVEIGRDSSYEQYF.

The chain recombines TRBV7-9 with TRBJ2-1; no clear D gene. The CDR3 spans 13 residues. The germline CDR1 and CDR2 sequences are SEHNR and FQNEAQ (reference sequence). V was clipped by 5 bases and J by 8 bases, with 13 bases between them. CDR3 loop: CASSRDLYDEQFF. DNA for the CDR3: TGTGCCAGCAGCCGCGACTTGTATGATGAGCAGTTCTTC. Full variable domain (outside the CDR3, taken from reference TRBV7-9 and TRBJ2-1): DTGVSQNPRHKITKRGQNVTFRCDPISEHNRLYWYRQTLGQGPEFLTYFQNEAQLEKSRLLSDRFSAERPKGSFSTLEIQRTEQGDSAMYLCASSRDLYDEQFFGPGTRLTVL.

This clone was detected only once. The chain couples TRBV28 to TRBJ1-2, with TRBD1 as a possible D gene (6 bases). CDR3 size: 14 residues. V lost 5 bases and J 4 bases, leaving 14 bases between the germline ends. In germline, CDR1 is MDHEN, CDR2 SYDVKM. The CDR3 protein is CASSPQGSGYGYTF. CDR3 nucleotides: TGTGCCAGCAGTCCACAGGGTTCGGGCTATGGCTACACCTTC.

The chain couples TRBV4-1 to TRBJ2-1; 14 bases are a match to TRBD2. CDR3 size: 18 residues. Germline CDR1 and CDR2: MGHRA and YSYEKL. J gave up 7 bases and V 5 bases, and 13 bases lay outside the gene matches. DNA for the CDR3: TGCGCCAGCAGCTATACGAGTGGGACTAGCGGGAGTTTTAATGAGCAGTTCTTC. This sequence encodes CASSYTSGTSGSFNEQFF.

This clone showed up just a few times. Here the CDR3 reads CASSLYSGTYEQYF. The CDR3 DNA is TGCGCCAGCAGCCTCTATAGCGGGACCTACGAGCAGTACTTC. This chain connects TRBV4-1 to TRBJ2-7, with 8 bases that match TRBD2. The germline gives CDR1 MGHRA, CDR2 YSYEKL. The CDR3 sequence is 14 residues long. Trimming at V came to 4 bases and at J to 2 bases, leaving 4 bases not matched to a gene.

The V and J genes are TRBV10-3 and TRBJ1-5, with no clear D. The germline V and J ends were trimmed by 3 bases and 3 bases, with 15 bases remaining between them. The CDR3 length is 16 residues. Germline V gene data show CDR1 as ENHRY and CDR2 as SYGVKD. The CDR3 DNA follows: TGTGCCATCAGTGAATCGTTGTCAGATTACAATCAGCCCCAGCATTTT. This translates into CAISESLSDYNQPQHF.

This rearrangement joins TRBV3-1 (or the pseudogene TRBV3-2) to TRBJ1-2, with D maybe TRBD1 (5 bases). This CDR3 contains 14 residues. Germline values: CDR1 LGHDT, CDR2 YNNKEL (reference sequence). Between the trimmed V and J ends, which lost 0 bases and 4 bases, there was a span of 9 bases. CDR3 in amino acids: CASSQDGRAYGYTF. The CDR3 nucleotides are TGTGCCAGCAGCCAAGACGGCAGGGCCTATGGCTACACCTTC.

This clone was counted a few times. The chain combines TRBV19 with TRBJ2-1, with a tentative D call TRBD2 (6 bases). Deletions cut 5 bases from V and 4 bases from J, with 12 bases between. The CDR3 is 14 residues long. Germline V lookup: CDR1 LNHDA, CDR2 SQIVND (reference sequence). The CDR3 protein is CASSASVEYNEQFF. In DNA, the CDR3 is TGTGCCAGTAGTGCTAGCGTCGAGTACAATGAGCAGTTCTTC.

The V gene is TRBV7-8, the J gene TRBJ2-3; 10 nucleotides line up with TRBD2. The germline gives CDR1 SGHVS, CDR2 FQNEAQ. The CDR3 is made up of 16 amino acids. With V trimmed by 0 bases and J by 2 bases, 2 bases remained unmatched. CDR3 sequence reads: CASSLAGTSATDTQYF. In DNA form, the CDR3 reads TGTGCCAGCAGCTTAGCGGGGACTAGCGCCACAGATACGCAGTATTTT.

This chain uses TRBV9 with TRBJ2-7, with a tentative D call TRBD2 (6 bases). Per germline, CDR1 SGDLS and CDR2 YYNGEE. The V end was cut by 4 bases, the J end by 0 bases, with 11 bases between. This CDR3 is 14 amino acids long. The CDR3 DNA sequence: TGTGCCAGCAGCCCCCGGGACTTCTCCTACGAGCAGTACTTC. It codes for CASSPRDFSYEQYF. Full variable domain (outside the CDR3, taken from reference TRBV9 and TRBJ2-7): DSGVTQTPKHLITATGQRVTLRCSPRSGDLSVYWYQQSLDQGLQFLIQYYNGEERAKGNILERFSAQQFPDLHSELNLSSLELGDSALYFCASSPRDFSYEQYFGPGTRLTVT.

The chain has TRBV27 and TRBJ2-7, with TRBD2 as a possible D gene (6 bases). Trimming stripped 6 bases from V and 4 bases from J, with 13 bases between. Germline CDR1 is MNHEY and CDR2 is SMNVEV (reference sequence). The CDR3 consists of 13 residues. CDR3 loop: CASSPSGLYEQYF. The DNA for the CDR3 is TGTGCCAGCAGCCCTTCGGGACTTTACGAGCAGTACTTC.